This entry lists 24 T cell receptor beta chains sequenced from one sample in a study of blood T cells in healthy people across ages. Through a sample-barcoded 5' primer and a J-beta primer mix, a second PCR was run for roughly 7 to 12 cycles. Via MiXCR, TCRdb re-called the 5' RACE reads, giving one row per CDR3 protein. Here the sample spans some 1.5 million distinct CDR3 sequences, 25% to 30% being singletons. Sequenced material: blood. These receptors came from a woman between 25 and 40 years old in good health.

To note about this clonotype: A junction boundary mismatches the germline segment, possibly from a read error. The chain carries TRBV7-9 and TRBJ2-7; TRBD2 matches at 8 bases. The CDR3 runs to 14 residues. Germline CDR1 SEHNR, CDR2 FQNEAQ (reference sequence). The CDR3 DNA follows: TGTGCCAGCACCTTAGCGGGGACCTCCTACGAGCAGTACTTC. It yields the protein CASTLAGTSYEQYF.

This clonotype occurred a few times. V and J are TRBV12-3 or TRBV12-4 and TRBJ2-1; TRBD2 is a possible D gene (5 bases). The V and J ends lost 1 base and 0 bases respectively, with 19 bases between them. The CDR3 is made up of 19 amino acids. For the CDR3, the DNA is TGTGCCAGCAGTTTAGAGAGGGTGCCTAGGGTGCACTCCTACAATGAGCAGTTCTTC. This gives the protein CASSLERVPRVHSYNEQFF.

This clonotype was counted at least ten times. The V gene is TRBV28, the J gene TRBJ2-7; 11 bases fit TRBD2. Germline CDR1 and CDR2: MDHEN and SYDVKM. V shed 4 bases and J 3 bases; nucleotides not matched to a gene: 11. This CDR3 is built from 17 residues. The DNA of the CDR3 is TGTGCCAGCAGTTCACCCCGGGGGACTAGCGGAATCTACGAGCAGTACTTC. Encoded protein: CASSSPRGTSGIYEQYF.

The V call is TRBV20-1, the J call TRBJ2-5; tentatively, D is TRBD2 (6 bases). Per germline, CDR1 DFQATT and CDR2 SNEGSKA (reference sequence). Trimming pared 0 bases from V and 3 bases from J, leaving 14 bases between. The CDR3 contains 15 residues. For the CDR3, the DNA is TGCAGTGCTAGAGATCTTGGGGGGTCGGAAGAGACCCAGTACTTC. As protein: CSARDLGGSEETQYF.

This chain joins TRBV10-3 and TRBJ1-3; 7 nucleotides line up with TRBD1. The CDR3 covers 14 residues. With V trimmed by 6 bases and J by 1 base, 3 bases remained unmatched. Germline V gene sequence: CDR1 ENHRY, CDR2 SYGVKD. CDR3 residues: CAIRGQASGNTIYF. The CDR3, as DNA: TGTGCCATCAGAGGACAGGCGTCTGGAAACACCATATATTTT.

The rearrangement links TRBV10-2 to TRBJ2-3; 9 bases match TRBD2. The CDR3 is 16 amino acids. CDR1 is WSHSY, CDR2 SAAADI, per germline. Germline trimming cut 3 bases from V and 1 base from J; bases unmatched to any gene: 5. The CDR3 DNA is TGCGCCAGCAGTGACTCATCTAGCGGGGGCACAGATACGCAGTATTTT. This sequence encodes CASSDSSSGGTDTQYF.

The genes are TRBV20-1 and TRBJ2-7; 7 nucleotides align to TRBD1. The junction had 8 bases not matched to a gene; V was cut back by 2 bases and J by 4 bases. The CDR3 covers 14 residues. Germline lookup yields CDR1 DFQATT and CDR2 SNEGSKA (reference sequence). The CDR3 region is CSARRGTVTYEQYF. As DNA, the CDR3 is TGCAGTGCTAGACGTGGGACAGTTACTTACGAGCAGTACTTC.

Concerning this clonotype: Here the CDR3 omits its conserved ending phenylalanine or tryptophan, so a read error is the likely source. The chain is built from TRBV7-2 and TRBJ2-3; tentative D call: TRBD2 (5 bases). V gave up 8 bases and J gave up 2 bases, with 17 bases separating them. CDR3 size: 15 residues. Germline loops: CDR1 SGHTA, CDR2 FQGNSA. The CDR3 DNA reads as TGTGCCAGCTCCTTGGAGGCCCTGAACACAGATACGCAGTATTTG. The encoded protein is CASSLEALNTDTQYL.

The chain is built from TRBV10-3 and TRBJ2-3; either TRBD1 or TRBD2 may supply D (5 bases each). The CDR3 totals 14 residues. Germline V CDR1 and CDR2: ENHRY, SYGVKD. Trimming took off 7 bases at V and 5 bases at J, with 16 bases between the two ends. CDR3: CAIKGTGMRDTQYF. For the CDR3, the DNA is TGTGCCATCAAAGGGACGGGGATGAGAGATACGCAGTATTTT.

The V and J genes are TRBV12-3 or TRBV12-4 and TRBJ2-3, with D perhaps TRBD1 (6 bases). This CDR3 is built from 17 residues. V was pared by 3 bases and J by 5 bases, with 21 bases between. The CDR3 region is CASSFLTGTHWVDTQYF. CDR3 nucleotides: TGTGCCAGCAGTTTTCTCACAGGGACACATTGGGTAGATACGCAGTATTTT.

This clonotype was detected many times. The V call is TRBV20-1, the J call TRBJ2-1, with TRBD2 matching over 7 bases. Germline values: CDR1 DFQATT, CDR2 SNEGSKA (reference sequence). V lost 5 bases, J lost 0 bases, and 7 bases stayed unmatched. This CDR3 contains 15 residues. The CDR3 nucleotides read TGCAGTGCTCCATCCGGGGGGAGCTCCTACAATGAGCAGTTCTTC. It specifies CSAPSGGSSYNEQFF.

In this sample, this clonotype turned up a few times. The V and J genes are TRBV7-8 and TRBJ2-5, with D possibly being TRBD1 or TRBD2 (5 bases each). This CDR3 is built from 14 residues. Germline assignment: CDR1 SGHVS and CDR2 FQNEAQ. V lost 5 bases and J lost 7, with 17 bases in between. As DNA, the CDR3 is TGTGCCAGCAGCGGGGGTAGGGTCGAAGGGACCCAGTACTTC. It translates to CASSGGRVEGTQYF.

The CDR3 region has the DNA TGCAGCGTTGAAGAGGGGGACAGGGGGACTGAAAAACTGTTTTTT. It translates to CSVEEGDRGTEKLFF. The chain combines TRBV29-1 with TRBJ1-4; 11 bases agree with TRBD1. From germline, CDR1 is SQVTM and CDR2 ANQGSEA. The trim removed 0 bases at V and 7 bases at J, leaving 4 bases unmatched. This CDR3 comprises 15 residues.

A word on this clonotype: A read error may explain this, as a much larger clone is one base away. This sequence joins TRBV2 and TRBJ2-7, with 7 bases fitting TRBD2. Gene TRBJ2-5 matches the end of the DNA better, so the J call may be wrong. In germline, CDR1 is SNHLY, CDR2 FYNNEI. The CDR3 runs 11 residues. CDR3 DNA: TGTGCCAGCGGGGGGGTTGAGACCCAGTACTTC. This translates into CASGGVETQYF.

This clonotype was counted many times. The chain recombines TRBV29-1 with TRBJ2-3; 7 bases line up with TRBD2. V lost 4 bases and J lost 1; bases outside the gene matches: 2. CDR3 length equals 13 residues. Germline lookup yields CDR1 SQVTM and CDR2 ANQGSEA. CDR3 sequence: CSVVREGTDTQYF. In DNA form, the CDR3 reads TGCAGCGTTGTCCGGGAGGGCACAGATACGCAGTATTTT.

The table lists this clonotype with a few counts. The chain joins TRBV12-3 or TRBV12-4 to TRBJ1-2; D perhaps matches TRBD1 (5 bases). The ends were cut back, 7 bases at V and 2 bases at J, with 11 bases in the middle. CDR3 length equals 13 residues. DNA of the CDR3: TGTGCCAGCACCCCGCAGGGAAACTATGGCTACACCTTC. It codes for CASTPQGNYGYTF.

This clonotype was recorded many times. This chain links TRBV15 with TRBJ2-1; D remains ambiguous. Per germline, CDR1 LNHNV and CDR2 YYDKDF (reference sequence). The CDR3 runs 16 residues. Trimming took 0 bases from V and 2 from J, leaving 11 bases between them. The chain's CDR3 is CATSRDPPVPYNEQFF. The CDR3 DNA reads TGTGCCACCAGCAGAGATCCCCCAGTGCCCTACAATGAGCAGTTCTTC.

Regarding this clonotype: This may be a read error, as it is one base from a much larger clone. V usage is TRBV29-1 and J usage is TRBJ2-5; weak D call: TRBD2 (6 bases). The germline gives CDR1 SQVTM, CDR2 ANQGSEA. This CDR3 has 12 residues. V lost 8 bases, J lost 1 base, and 11 bases lay in between. The CDR3 sequence: CSFRLGQETQYF. CDR3 in DNA: TGCAGCTTCAGACTAGGCCAAGAGACCCAGTACTTC.

This chain uses TRBV20-1 with TRBJ2-3; tentatively, D is TRBD1 (5 bases). Germline assignment: CDR1 DFQATT and CDR2 SNEGSKA (reference sequence). This CDR3 is built from 13 residues. V lost 6 bases to trimming and J lost 4 bases, with 14 bases between them. The CDR3 sequence: CSATQGIADTQYF. The CDR3 DNA is TGCAGTGCCACCCAGGGAATCGCAGATACGCAGTATTTT.

Comment on this clonotype: The CDR3 end shows no conserved phenylalanine or tryptophan, and so a read error is likely. The gene calls are TRBV12-3 or TRBV12-4 and TRBJ2-2; D remains ambiguous. CDR3 length equals 15 residues. The V end was cut by 2 bases, the J end by 0 bases, with 7 bases between. The CDR3 is CASSLSTPNTGELFV. In DNA, the CDR3 is TGTGCCAGCAGTTTATCCACCCCGAACACCGGGGAGCTGTTTGTT.

This clonotype was detected a few times. The chain joins TRBV12-3 or TRBV12-4 to TRBJ2-7; D is unclear. The CDR3 contains 14 residues. V dropped 7 bases and J dropped 0 bases, with 13 bases sitting between them. DNA of the CDR3: TGTGCCAGCACCCTCTCGTATAGCTCCTACGAGCAGTACTTC. This encodes CASTLSYSSYEQYF.

About this clonotype: One junction end disagrees with the germline gene, perhaps due to a read error. The chain recombines TRBV12-3 or TRBV12-4 with TRBJ2-3, with D possibly matching TRBD2 (5 bases). There are 14 residues in the CDR3. The CDR3 DNA is TGTGCCAGCAGTTTACTACGGGGAGCAGATGCGCAGTATTTT. Amino acids: CASSLLRGADAQYF.

Concerning this clonotype itself: One end of the junction fails to match germline, which may point to a read error. The chain is built from TRBV3-1 and TRBJ2-3, with 7 nucleotides matching TRBD2. This CDR3 has 17 residues. The germline V gene encodes CDR1 LGHDT and CDR2 YNNKEL (reference sequence). In DNA form, the CDR3 reads TGTGCCAGCAGCCAAACCGGATCGGGAGGTGCGACAGATACTCAGTATTTT. Translated: CASSQTGSGGATDTQYF.

This clonotype has just a few counts. The chain employs TRBV14 and TRBJ2-1, with D unclear. CDR3 length: 12 amino acids. V was pared by 4 bases and J by 7 bases, with 8 bases between. CDR1 is SGHDN, CDR2 FVKESK, per germline. The CDR3 nucleotides read TGTGCCAGCAGCCGCACAATGAATGAGCAGTTCTTC. Amino acid sequence: CASSRTMNEQFF.